The 31 T cell receptor beta chains below come from one sample, sequenced in a study of cytomegalovirus exposure and HLA in healthy donors (dated by TCRdb to about 2017). The library was produced with the immunoSEQ multiplex PCR assay. A mixture of 60 forward primers for TCR Vbeta segments and 13 reverse primers for TCR Jbeta segments was used in the multiplex PCR. Imported from immuneACCESS, the table was reduced by TCRdb to in-frame sequences with V and J called. These copies leave out some clones; in studies compared against another copy, an unresolved V gene accounts for under half, and the cause of the remainder is not known. This sample lists about 180,000 clones; more than 75% were detected once. Of the sample, more than 1.5% is held by the ten largest clones. The sequencing sample was made of PBMCs. The receptors derive from a man in his forties in good health and CMV-seronegative.

The chain recombines TRBV28 with TRBJ1-5; D unresolved. Germline-derived CDR1 and CDR2 are MDHEN and SYDVKM. The CDR3 spans 16 residues. The V and J ends lost 1 base and 1 base respectively, with 11 bases between them. CDR3 sequence reads: CASSLLARMSNQPQHF. The CDR3 DNA sequence: TGTGCCAGCAGTTTATTGGCCAGGATGAGCAATCAGCCCCAGCATTTT.

The chain couples TRBV7-2 to TRBJ1-2; unclear D gene. In germline, CDR1 is SGHTA, CDR2 FQGNSA. The CDR3 covers 14 residues. Deletions cut 0 bases from V and 8 bases from J, with 13 bases between. As DNA, the CDR3 is TGTGCCAGCAGCTTAGCGTTGAGTGGCGGGGGCTACACCTTC. It codes for CASSLALSGGGYTF.

This sequence joins TRBV9 and TRBJ2-1; no reliable D call. The CDR3 totals 12 residues. Between the trimmed V and J ends, which lost 3 bases and 5 bases, there was a span of 6 bases. Germline-derived CDR1 and CDR2 are SGDLS and YYNGEE. In DNA form, the CDR3 reads TGTGCCAGCAGCGCCTCTGACAATGAGCAGTTCTTC. Protein sequence: CASSASDNEQFF.

This clone has only one observation. Germline and junction disagree at one end, which may indicate a read error. Additional DNA sequences in this sample encode the identical CDR3. V gene TRBV4-3 combines with J gene TRBJ2-3, with a tentative D call TRBD1 (8 bases). This CDR3 has 15 residues. The germline gives CDR1 LGHNA, CDR2 YSLEER. The CDR3: CASSQRDRTTDTQYF. DNA for the CDR3: TGCGCCAGTAGCCAGCGGGACAGGACCACAGATACGCAGTATTTT.

CDR3 residues: CASSYPGQFNQPQHF. CDR3 sequence (DNA): TGTGCCAGCAGTTACCCTGGACAGTTCAATCAGCCCCAGCATTTT. This rearrangement joins TRBV6-6 to TRBJ1-5, with a tentative D call TRBD1 (6 bases). Trimming took 2 bases from V and 3 from J, leaving 11 bases between them. Per germline, CDR1 MNHNY and CDR2 SVGAGI (reference sequence). The CDR3 has 15 residues.

This chain joins TRBV9 and TRBJ2-5; TRBD2 matches at 11 bases. The germline CDR1 and CDR2 sequences are SGDLS and YYNGEE. The CDR3 consists of 17 residues. The ends lost 0 bases at V and 0 bases at J; junction bases unmatched: 4. The CDR3 DNA reads TGTGCCAGCAGCGTAGGACTAGCGGGGAACAACCAAGAGACCCAGTACTTC. Its translation: CASSVGLAGNNQETQYF.

This clone showed up just once. V and J are TRBV28 and TRBJ1-2; D unresolved. With 2 bases removed from V and 0 bases from J, the gap between germline ends came to 4 bases. Germline assignment: CDR1 MDHEN and CDR2 SYDVKM. The CDR3 loop spans 13 amino acids. CDR3 DNA sequence: TGTGCCAGCAGTTTACCCACTAACTATGGCTACACCTTC. Encoded protein: CASSLPTNYGYTF.

V usage is TRBV30 and J usage is TRBJ2-1; 7 bases map to TRBD2. CDR1 is GTSNPN, CDR2 SVGIG, per germline (reference sequence). The trim removed 3 bases at V and 9 bases at J, leaving 8 bases unmatched. The CDR3 contains 13 residues. The CDR3 DNA reads as TGTGCCTGGAGACCGGGGAGGGCGGGTGAGCAGTTCTTC. Translated: CAWRPGRAGEQFF.

V and J are TRBV5-4 and TRBJ1-5; perhaps TRBD1 as D (6 bases). Germline V gives CDR1 SGHNT, CDR2 YYREEE (reference sequence). The CDR3 runs 13 residues. Trimming removed 3 bases from V and 13 bases from J, with 17 bases in between. The CDR3 DNA is TGTGCCAGCAGCTCTGGGAGACAGGAACTACAGCATTTT. Translating gives CASSSGRQELQHF.

This rearrangement joins TRBV5-1 to TRBJ1-2; 10 bases are shared with TRBD1. The CDR3 length is 14 residues. After removal of 0 bases from V and 7 bases from J, the junction contained 3 bases not matched to a gene. Germline V CDR1 and CDR2: SGHRS, YFSETQ. The CDR3 loop reads CASSLATGGAGYTF. In DNA, the CDR3 is TGCGCCAGCAGCTTGGCGACAGGGGGCGCTGGCTACACCTTC. Based on the CDR3 plus reference TRBV5-1 and TRBJ1-2, the full variable domain is KAGVTQTPRYLIKTRGQQVTLSCSPISGHRSVSWYQQTPGQGLQFLFEYFSETQRNKGNFPGRFSGRQFSNSRSEMNVSTLELGDSALYLCASSLATGGAGYTFGSGTRLTVV.

The chain couples TRBV28 to TRBJ2-3; a weak D match, TRBD2 (7 bases). The V gene's germline CDR1 is MDHEN and CDR2 SYDVKM. V lost 5 bases, J lost 4 bases, and 19 bases lay in between. The CDR3 is 16 residues long. The CDR3: CASSSGSGEGADTQYF. CDR3 nucleotides: TGTGCCAGCAGTAGTGGCAGCGGGGAGGGGGCAGATACGCAGTATTTT.

J is TRBJ2-5 and V is TRBV5-8; the match to TRBD2 covers 10 bases. This CDR3 contains 16 residues. Germline CDR1 is SGHTS and CDR2 is YDEGEE. With 7 bases clipped from V and 5 bases from J, the junction kept 14 bases outside the gene matches. The CDR3 DNA is TGTGCCAGCTCTTCCTTTATAGCGGGAGGCACGGAGACCCAGTACTTC. This translates into CASSSFIAGGTETQYF.

The chain recombines TRBV9 with TRBJ2-3, with 7 positions matching TRBD2. The germline V gene has CDR1 SGDLS and CDR2 YYNGEE. V shed 6 bases, J shed 3 bases, and the junction held 7 bases outside the gene matches. The CDR3 consists of 14 residues. CDR3 residues: CASTPGRRTDTQYF. DNA of the CDR3: TGTGCCAGCACCCCCGGGAGGAGGACAGATACGCAGTATTTT.

The rearrangement uses TRBV7-9 and TRBJ1-1, with D possibly matching TRBD1 (5 bases). V lost 3 bases and J 7 bases, leaving 15 bases between the germline ends. The CDR3 covers 14 residues. Looked up from germline, CDR1 is SEHNR and CDR2 is FQNEAQ (reference sequence). For the CDR3, the DNA is TGTGCCAGCAGCTTGGGAGGGGTTGTTGATGAAGCTTTCTTT. Translation gives CASSLGGVVDEAFF.

The V and J genes are TRBV14 and TRBJ2-2; D might be TRBD2 (5 bases). The germline CDR1 and CDR2 sequences are SGHDN and FVKESK. Trimming removed 4 bases at V and 4 bases at J, with 16 bases between. CDR3 size: 16 residues. The CDR3 reads CASSPRVVTGTGELFF. CDR3 DNA: TGTGCCAGCAGCCCGCGGGTGGTAACGGGCACCGGGGAGCTGTTTTTT.

The V gene is TRBV7-2, the J gene TRBJ1-1; no reliable D call. The CDR3 is 15 amino acids. The V end lost 2 bases, the J end lost 1 base, and 11 bases lay between the germline ends. In germline, CDR1 is SGHTA, CDR2 FQGNSA. The CDR3 sequence is CASSLSFRQNTEAFF. CDR3 DNA: TGTGCCAGCAGCTTAAGTTTCCGACAGAACACTGAAGCTTTCTTT.

The chain carries TRBV5-1 and TRBJ1-4; D remains ambiguous. CDR3 length: 15 residues. V was cut by 4 bases and J by 3 bases, with 13 bases left in between. CDR1 SGHRS and CDR2 YFSETQ come from the germline V gene. CDR3 in DNA: TGCGCCAGCAGCACTAGACCCTCGGCTAATGAAAAACTGTTTTTT. Translation: CASSTRPSANEKLFF.

CDR3 nucleotide sequence: TGTGCCAGCAGTCCCAATAGGGAGTTGGATACGCAGTATTTT. Amino acids: CASSPNRELDTQYF. The chain couples TRBV25-1 to TRBJ2-3; tentatively, D is TRBD2 (5 bases). The CDR3 is made up of 14 amino acids. Germline assignment: CDR1 MGHDK and CDR2 SYGVNS. V lost 5 bases to trimming and J lost 6 bases, with 15 bases between them.

J is TRBJ1-1 and V is TRBV6-6; possible D gene TRBD1, 5 bases. Germline loops: CDR1 MNHNY, CDR2 SVGAGI (reference sequence). The V gene lost 3 bases and the J gene lost 4 bases, with 18 bases spanning the gap. The CDR3 extends over 16 amino acids. Here the CDR3 reads CASSYPTSGMGTEAFF. CDR3 in DNA: TGTGCCAGCAGTTATCCAACTTCAGGGATGGGCACTGAAGCTTTCTTT.

J is TRBJ2-7 and V is TRBV19; 7 bases agree with TRBD1. Germline CDR1 LNHDA, CDR2 SQIVND (reference sequence). The CDR3 runs to 14 residues. V trimming: 2 bases; J trimming: 3 bases; junction bases outside the gene matches: 4. In nucleotides, the CDR3 is TGTGCCAGTAGTATAACAGGGGCGCTCTACGAGCAGTACTTC. Encoded protein: CASSITGALYEQYF.

This chain uses TRBV27 with TRBJ1-5, with 8 bases matching TRBD1. The CDR3 is 15 amino acids. Trimming cost V 6 bases and J 4 bases; bases outside gene matches: 8. Germline V gene sequence: CDR1 MNHEY, CDR2 SMNVEV (reference sequence). The CDR3 sequence is CASRAGTGLNQPQHF. In DNA, the CDR3 is TGTGCCAGCAGGGCCGGGACAGGACTAAATCAGCCCCAGCATTTT.

This chain connects TRBV13 to TRBJ2-1, with 11 bases that match TRBD1. CDR3 length: 16 amino acids. The trim removed 8 bases at V and 4 bases at J, leaving 10 bases unmatched. Germline V CDR1 and CDR2: PRHDT, FYEKMQ (reference sequence). This chain's CDR3 is CASRELGQGVYNEQFF. Written as DNA, the CDR3 is TGTGCCAGCCGTGAGTTGGGACAGGGGGTTTACAATGAGCAGTTCTTC. The variable domain in full, completed from reference TRBV13 and TRBJ2-1, reads AAGVIQSPRHLIKEKRETATLKCYPIPRHDTVYWYQQGPGQDPQFLISFYEKMQSDKGSIPDRFSAQQFSDYHSELNMSSLELGDSALYFCASRELGQGVYNEQFFGPGTRLTVL.

V is TRBV28 and J is TRBJ2-5, with TRBD2 matching over 11 bases. J lost 3 bases, V lost 5 bases, and 11 bases had no gene match. Germline CDR1 is MDHEN and CDR2 is SYDVKM. The length of the CDR3 is 17 residues. The DNA for the CDR3 is TGTGCCAGCAGTCTCGGAATTAGCGGGAGGGCAAAAGAGACCCAGTACTTC. Translated, it gives CASSLGISGRAKETQYF.

This clone was seen a few times. The chain uses TRBV14 and TRBJ1-6, with D perhaps matching TRBD1 (6 bases). The CDR3 consists of 16 residues. The V end was cut by 4 bases, the J end by 6 bases, with 16 bases between. Per germline, CDR1 SGHDN and CDR2 FVKESK. The CDR3 protein is CASSPNGQLTNSPLHF. In DNA form, the CDR3 reads TGTGCCAGCAGCCCAAACGGACAGCTAACTAATTCACCCCTCCACTTT.

V is TRBV28 and J is TRBJ2-7; maybe TRBD2 (5 bases). Between the trimmed V and J ends, which lost 7 bases and 4 bases, there was a span of 17 bases. CDR3 length equals 14 residues. Germline V gene lookup returns CDR1 MDHEN and CDR2 SYDVKM. The CDR3 nucleotides are TGTGCCAGCAACACTAGGGCGAAATTATACGAGCAGTACTTC. It codes for CASNTRAKLYEQYF.

This clone was picked up a small number of times. The rearrangement uses TRBV7-9 and TRBJ1-3; D gene unclear. Trimming took off 1 base at V and 4 bases at J, with 5 bases between the two ends. From germline, CDR1 is SEHNR and CDR2 FQNEAQ (reference sequence). The CDR3 runs 13 residues. The CDR3 here is CASSLDSGNTIYF. The DNA of the CDR3 is TGTGCCAGCAGCTTAGATTCGGGAAACACCATATATTTT.

The chain uses TRBV6-1 and TRBJ1-2; D gene unclear. Per the germline V gene, CDR1 is MNHNS and CDR2 is SASEGT. The ends were cut back, 8 bases at V and 7 bases at J, with 23 bases in the middle. This CDR3 spans 15 amino acids. CDR3 nucleotides: TGTGCCAGCTCACTGGCGGGCATGGATGGGAGTGGCTACACCTTC. Its protein product is CASSLAGMDGSGYTF.

The chain recombines TRBV23-1 with TRBJ1-2; TRBD1 aligns across 7 bases. TRBV23-1 is an open reading frame whose function is uncertain. With V trimmed by 4 bases and J by 6 bases, 2 bases remained unmatched. The CDR3 has 12 amino acids. DNA for the CDR3: TGCGCCAGCAGTCCTACAGGGGATGGCTACACCTTC. Its protein product is CASSPTGDGYTF.

This chain links TRBV28 with TRBJ2-1; no clear D gene. Per the germline V gene, CDR1 is MDHEN and CDR2 is SYDVKM. V shed 5 bases and J shed 4 bases, with 3 bases lying between them. The CDR3 runs 11 residues. The CDR3 DNA is TGTGCCAGCAGTCAATACAATGAGCAGTTCTTC. This gives the protein CASSQYNEQFF.

The chain joins TRBV4-3 to TRBJ2-5; the D gene is possibly TRBD1 (5 bases). The J call may be mistaken, given a closer DNA end match to TRBJ2-7. From germline, CDR1 is LGHNA and CDR2 YSLEER. The CDR3 has 15 residues. CDR3 bases: TGCGCCAGCAGTCTTGCGGCAGGGATGTCCTACGAGCAGTACTTC. This sequence encodes CASSLAAGMSYEQYF.

The chain uses TRBV6-1 and TRBJ2-3, with D possibly being TRBD2 (6 bases). CDR3 length equals 13 residues. The germline gives CDR1 MNHNS, CDR2 SASEGT. The germline V and J ends were trimmed by 3 bases and 11 bases, with 15 bases remaining between them. As DNA, the CDR3 is TGTGCCAGCAGTGAGACGTCTAGCGCAGTGCAGTATTTT. Translating it yields CASSETSSAVQYF.